Listed here are 11 T cell receptor beta chains from one sample, sequenced in a study of identical twins. TCRdb processed the 5' RACE reads anew with MiXCR; each CDR3 protein has one entry. The table shows approximately 550,000 distinct CDR3 sequences, with around 24% occurring only once. In addition, the sample was reused for a study of yellow fever vaccine responses in identical twins.

The sample consisted of CD4+ T cells sorted from blood. The receptors here all came from a woman in her late teens or twenties in good health.

Turning to this clonotype: One end of the junction is discordant with germline, which a read error may explain. The chain couples TRBV7-6 to TRBJ2-1, with D perhaps matching TRBD2 (6 bases). Germline V lookup: CDR1 SGHVS, CDR2 FNYEAQ. CDR3 size: 13 residues. Written as DNA, the CDR3 is TGTGCCAGCAGCTTTGGACTATACAGTGAGCAGTTCTTC. It specifies CASSFGLYSEQFF. Full variable domain (missing parts from reference TRBV7-6 and TRBJ2-1): GAGVSQSPRYKVTKRGQDVALRCDPISGHVSLYWYRQALGQGPEFLTYFNYEAQQDKSGLPNDRFSAERPEGSISTLTIQRTEQRDSAMYRCASSFGLYSEQFFGPGTRLTVL.

This clonotype was recorded a few times. This chain uses TRBV9 with TRBJ2-1; D is uncertain. V lost 3 bases to trimming and J lost 0 bases, with 13 bases between them. Per germline, CDR1 SGDLS and CDR2 YYNGEE. The CDR3 spans 16 residues. In DNA form, the CDR3 reads TGTGCCAGCAGCGCCCAAGGGCTGGGCTCCTACAATGAGCAGTTCTTC. Translated: CASSAQGLGSYNEQFF.

There are a few counts of this clonotype. The chain combines TRBV27 with TRBJ2-7, with D maybe TRBD2 (6 bases). Trimming shortened V by 8 bases and J by 6 bases, and 20 bases separated the two germline ends. Germline CDR1 is MNHEY and CDR2 is SMNVEV (reference sequence). This CDR3 has 14 residues. CDR3 sequence reads: CASYSGFRGGEQYF. The CDR3 coding sequence is TGTGCCAGCTACTCAGGGTTCCGGGGAGGCGAGCAGTACTTC.

The chain carries TRBV7-8 and TRBJ2-7; 7 positions agree with TRBD2. J was trimmed by 4 bases and V by 0 bases; bases with no gene match: 9. The length of the CDR3 is 16 residues. Germline CDR1 is SGHVS and CDR2 is FQNEAQ. DNA for the CDR3: TGTGCCAGCAGCTTAGCTTTCCTGACAGCGGGGTACGAGCAGTACTTC. This encodes CASSLAFLTAGYEQYF.

This clonotype has just a few counts. The V and J genes are TRBV3-1 and TRBJ1-1; weak D call: TRBD1 (5 bases). This CDR3 is built from 16 residues. Trimming pared 0 bases from V and 1 base from J, leaving 12 bases between. Germline values: CDR1 LGHDT, CDR2 YNNKEL (reference sequence). The chain's CDR3 is CASSQDRGLTNTEAFF. CDR3 sequence (DNA): TGTGCCAGCAGCCAAGATAGGGGCCTCACGAACACTGAAGCTTTCTTT. The full variable domain, in which reference TRBV3-1 and TRBJ1-1 provide the parts outside the CDR3, is DTAVSQTPKYLVTQMGNDKSIKCEQNLGHDTMYWYKQDSKKFLKIMFSYNNKELIINETVPNRFSPKSPDKAHLNLHINSLELGDSAVYFCASSQDRGLTNTEAFFGQGTRLTVV.

In this sample, this clonotype turned up a few times. The rearrangement uses TRBV7-9 and TRBJ2-2; perhaps TRBD1 as D (6 bases). This CDR3 region has 15 residues. The V and J ends lost 4 bases and 3 bases respectively, with 12 bases between them. The germline CDR1 and CDR2 sequences are SEHNR and FQNEAQ (reference sequence). The CDR3 bases are TGTGCCAGCAGCTACCGGGACAAACACACCGGGGAGCTGTTTTTT. This codes for CASSYRDKHTGELFF.

The rearrangement joins TRBV11-1 to TRBJ2-3; TRBD2 matches 14 bases. Germline-derived CDR1 and CDR2 are SGHAT and FQDESV (reference sequence). The CDR3 spans 19 residues. The V and J ends lost 4 bases and 2 bases, in that order; junction bases with no gene match: 11. CDR3 loop: CASSSLRTSGRFSTDTQYF. The CDR3 bases are TGTGCCAGCAGCTCCCTACGGACTAGCGGGAGGTTCTCCACAGATACGCAGTATTTT.

This chain connects TRBV20-1 to TRBJ1-1; maybe TRBD1 (5 bases). Germline values: CDR1 DFQATT, CDR2 SNEGSKA (reference sequence). The CDR3 has 14 amino acids. V lost 5 bases and J lost 8, with 21 bases in between. This CDR3 is CSASYPTGLREAFF. CDR3 bases: TGCAGTGCTTCCTACCCTACAGGTCTGAGAGAAGCTTTCTTT.

This chain connects TRBV20-1 to TRBJ1-5; D not resolved. Germline V gives CDR1 DFQATT, CDR2 SNEGSKA (reference sequence). The CDR3 contains 13 residues. The V end lost 0 bases, the J end lost 5 bases, and 8 bases lay between the germline ends. CDR3 in amino acids: CSARDIRDQPQHF. The CDR3 region has the DNA TGCAGTGCTAGAGATATTAGGGATCAGCCCCAGCATTTT.

The V and J genes are TRBV4-2 and TRBJ2-3, with D unresolved. The CDR3 has 14 amino acids. The V and J ends lost 1 base and 6 bases respectively, with 11 bases between them. In germline, CDR1 is LGHNA, CDR2 YNFKEQ. CDR3 in amino acids: CASSQAVERDTQYF. CDR3 nucleotide sequence: TGTGCCAGCAGCCAAGCGGTGGAACGGGATACGCAGTATTTT.

This clonotype turned up a few times. The genes are TRBV25-1 and TRBJ1-6, with unresolved D. With 0 bases removed from V and 11 bases from J, the gap between germline ends came to 5 bases. CDR3 size: 12 residues. The germline V gene encodes CDR1 MGHDK and CDR2 SYGVNS. CDR3 protein: CASSEYRTPLHF. The CDR3 DNA is TGTGCCAGCAGTGAATATAGGACACCCCTCCACTTT.